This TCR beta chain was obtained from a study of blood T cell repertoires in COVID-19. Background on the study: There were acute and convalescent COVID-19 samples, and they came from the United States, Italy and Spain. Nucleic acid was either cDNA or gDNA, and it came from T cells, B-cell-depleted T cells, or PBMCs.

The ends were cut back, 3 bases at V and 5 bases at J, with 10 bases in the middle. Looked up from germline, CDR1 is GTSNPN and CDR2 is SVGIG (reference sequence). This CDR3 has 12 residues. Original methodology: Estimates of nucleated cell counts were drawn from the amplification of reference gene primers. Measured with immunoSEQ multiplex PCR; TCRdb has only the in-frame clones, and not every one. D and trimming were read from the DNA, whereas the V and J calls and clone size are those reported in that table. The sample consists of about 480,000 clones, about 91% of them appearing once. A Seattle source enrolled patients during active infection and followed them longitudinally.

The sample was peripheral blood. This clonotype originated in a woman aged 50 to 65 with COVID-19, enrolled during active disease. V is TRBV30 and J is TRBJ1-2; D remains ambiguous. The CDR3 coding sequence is TGTGCCTGGAGGGCCGGGGTTTATGGCTACACCTTC. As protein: CAWRAGVYGYTF.